This entry is about one T cell receptor (beta chain). The data belong to a study of low-dose radiotherapy and immunotherapy resistance in tumors. Study information: Members of Cohort 1 were treated with 0.5 Gy per fraction every 2 weeks. The prescribed total PTV dose was 6.5 Gy. Aspirin was taken orally by patients at 300 mg daily for four cycles from cycle 1 day 1.

Donors, who were enrolled in a single-arm phase I dose-escalation trial, received nivolumab, ipilimumab, aspirin, low-dose cyclophosphamide and low-dose radiotherapy. Priming of first-strand cDNA relied on TRAV- and TRBV-specific primers (covering alpha and beta chains). The authors ran approximately 20 PCR cycles to amplify TCRs with a constant-region primer and V-primer adapter. In TCRdb, the reads were re-called with MiXCR into one record per CDR3 protein. The table shows 16,000 or so distinct CDR3 sequences, with around two thirds occurring only once. The germline V and J ends were trimmed by 5 bases and 0 bases, with 14 bases remaining between them. The CDR3 spans 16 residues. CDR1 is MNHEY and CDR2 is SVGEGT in the germline V gene.

V usage is TRBV6-2 or TRBV6-3 and J usage is TRBJ2-4; D call uncertain. This receptor was identified in a human donor with advanced metastatic prostate, ovarian, gallbladder or colorectal cancer (not recorded which). This table probably holds off-target reads from a library built for another chain. In DNA, the CDR3 is TGTGCCAGCAGTGAGGTTCAATTACTAGCCAAAAACATTCAGTACTTC. This translates into CASSEVQLLAKNIQYF.